This TCR beta chain appears in the sequencing data of a study of early T cells in non-severe SARS-CoV-2 infection. The overall study: Sequencing input comprised bulk RNA from unsorted whole blood; chain pairing was not available. Study-level findings and limits: Missing private and CD4 specificities, VDJdb matching favored anti-spike CD8 responses.

There are a few counts of this clonotype. What it binds is unknown. In the library, individual cDNA molecules carried attached unique molecular identifiers. One entry per CDR3 protein results from TCRdb running MiXCR on the 5' RACE reads. The sample contains under 85,000 distinct CDR3 sequences, roughly 14% of which appear only once. Trimming stripped 3 bases from V and 12 bases from J, with 18 bases between. This CDR3 is built from 14 residues. The clonotype was recovered from an adult who was a healthcare worker with PCR-confirmed SARS-CoV-2 infection or an uninfected control (not recorded which). This chain connects TRBV12-3 or TRBV12-4 to TRBJ2-1, with D possibly matching TRBD1 (5 bases). Here the sequenced sample was whole blood, taken at baseline. The CDR3 reads CASSFDTVGHGQFF. CDR3 nucleotides: TGTGCCAGCAGTTTCGACACGGTCGGACATGGGCAGTTCTTC.